Listed below are T cell receptor beta chains from one sample, sequenced in a study of blood T cell repertoires in COVID-19. Sequencing used immunoSEQ multiplex PCR; TCRdb keeps in-frame clones, though not all of them. The sample contains 360,000 or so clones, 90% of which appear only once. The material sequenced was peripheral blood. These receptors came from a young man with active or convalescent COVID-19. The CDR3 runs from the conserved cysteine through the conserved F or W. A D gene is named only where the DNA matches it firmly. Only part of the rows carry a size: once, few, many, or a class if the clone is expanded.

D gene: -
clone size: -
J gene: TRBJ2-7
V gene: TRBV4-1
CDR3 DNA: TGCGCCAGCAGCCAAGGGCTACAGGGCTACGAGCAGTACTTC
CDR3 protein: CASSQGLQGYEQYF

D gene: -
clone size: -
J gene: TRBJ1-2
V gene: TRBV3-1/TRBV3-2
CDR3 DNA: TGTGCCAGCAGCCAACTTAGTGGCTACACCTTC
CDR3 protein: CASSQLSGYTF

D gene: TRBD1
clone size: once
J gene: TRBJ2-7
V gene: TRBV4-3
CDR3 DNA: TGCGCCAGCAGCCCCGGGACAGGGTACTACGAGCAGTACTTC
CDR3 protein: CASSPGTGYYEQYF

D gene: -
clone size: -
J gene: TRBJ1-2
V gene: TRBV18
CDR3 DNA: TGTGCCAGCTCACATCAGGTGGGCTACACCTTC
CDR3 protein: CASSHQVGYTF

D gene: TRBD1
clone size: -
J gene: TRBJ1-2
V gene: TRBV7-9
CDR3 DNA: TGTGCCAGCAGCCCCCGGACAGGAGCTAACTATGGCTACACCTTC
CDR3 protein: CASSPRTGANYGYTF

D gene: TRBD1
clone size: -
J gene: TRBJ1-3
V gene: TRBV30
CDR3 DNA: TGTGCCCGACAGCGGGACAGGGGTGACACCATATATTTT
CDR3 protein: CARQRDRGDTIYF

D gene: TRBD1
clone size: -
J gene: TRBJ1-2
V gene: TRBV28
CDR3 DNA: TGTGCCAGCAGTTTGAGGGGGCTCCCTGGGTATGGCTACACCTTC
CDR3 protein: CASSLRGLPGYGYTF

D gene: -
clone size: -
J gene: TRBJ1-1
V gene: TRBV5-1
CDR3 DNA: TGCGCCAGCACCCGGGACTACACTGAAGCTTTCTTT
CDR3 protein: CASTRDYTEAFF

D gene: TRBD2
clone size: -
J gene: TRBJ2-2
V gene: TRBV9
CDR3 DNA: TGTGCCAGCAGCGTCCCCCGACTAGCGGGACTGGATAGAGGGGAGCTGTTTTTT
CDR3 protein: CASSVPRLAGLDRGELFF

D gene: TRBD1
clone size: -
J gene: TRBJ2-5
V gene: TRBV14
CDR3 DNA: TGTGCCAGCAGCCAAGTCGTGCCAGGGGGCAACCAAGAGACCCAGTACTTC
CDR3 protein: CASSQVVPGGNQETQYF

D gene: TRBD1
clone size: -
J gene: TRBJ1-6
V gene: TRBV2
CDR3 DNA: TGTGCCAGCAGAACCGGGACAGGGTCACCCCTCCACTTT
CDR3 protein: CASRTGTGSPLHF

D gene: -
clone size: few
J gene: TRBJ1-1
V gene: TRBV5-1
CDR3 DNA: TGCGCCAGCAGCTTGGTGTCAGGGGACACTGAAGCTTTCTTT
CDR3 protein: CASSLVSGDTEAFF

D gene: -
clone size: -
J gene: TRBJ2-2
V gene: TRBV6-5
CDR3 DNA: TGTGCCAGCCTGCGAGGGACAAAGAACACCGGGGAGCTGTTTTTT
CDR3 protein: CASLRGTKNTGELFF

D gene: TRBD1
clone size: -
J gene: TRBJ2-1
V gene: TRBV11-2
CDR3 DNA: TGTGCCAGCAGCTTAGGGACAGGAGACTCAGAGCAGTTCTTC
CDR3 protein: CASSLGTGDSEQFF

D gene: -
clone size: -
J gene: TRBJ2-3
V gene: TRBV6-5
CDR3 DNA: TGTGCCAGCAGTTCCCCGGAGGGGGCTAGCACAGATACGCAGTATTTT
CDR3 protein: CASSSPEGASTDTQYF

D gene: -
clone size: -
J gene: TRBJ1-5
V gene: TRBV2
CDR3 DNA: TGTGCCAGCAACCGGAGGGGCCATAGCAATCAGCCCCAGCATTTT
CDR3 protein: CASNRRGHSNQPQHF

D gene: -
clone size: -
J gene: TRBJ2-5
V gene: TRBV4-3
CDR3 DNA: TGCGCCAGCAGCCACCGAGTTGAGGGCGAAGAGACCCAGTACTTC
CDR3 protein: CASSHRVEGEETQYF

D gene: -
clone size: -
J gene: TRBJ1-6
V gene: TRBV6-2/TRBV6-3
CDR3 DNA: TGTGCCAGCAGTTACTCGAGGAGGGTTGGGAGCTCCTATAATTCACCCCTCCACTTT
CDR3 protein: CASSYSRRVGSSYNSPLHF

D gene: -
clone size: few
J gene: TRBJ2-1
V gene: TRBV6-5
CDR3 DNA: TGTGCCAGCAGTTACTCGAATGAGGGAGTGAATGAGCAGTTCTTC
CDR3 protein: CASSYSNEGVNEQFF

D gene: -
clone size: -
J gene: TRBJ1-1
V gene: TRBV4-2
CDR3 DNA: TGTGCCAGCAGCCAAGCTGGTCGAGGGGGACTGAACACTGAAGCTTTCTTT
CDR3 protein: CASSQAGRGGLNTEAFF

D gene: -
clone size: -
J gene: TRBJ1-6
V gene: TRBV11-2
CDR3 DNA: TGTGCCAGCAGCTTAATCGTACCCTTCGGGGACACCTATAATTCACCCCTCCACTTT
CDR3 protein: CASSLIVPFGDTYNSPLHF

D gene: -
clone size: -
J gene: TRBJ1-1
V gene: TRBV6-2/TRBV6-3
CDR3 DNA: TGTGCCAGCAGTCCCCGGGGAGGTTGGGGCACTGAAGCTTTCTTT
CDR3 protein: CASSPRGGWGTEAFF

D gene: TRBD2
clone size: -
J gene: TRBJ2-3
V gene: TRBV27
CDR3 DNA: TGTGCCAGCAGTTTACACGGACTAGCGGGGACTAGCACAGATACGCAGTATTTT
CDR3 protein: CASSLHGLAGTSTDTQYF

D gene: TRBD2
clone size: -
J gene: TRBJ2-1
V gene: TRBV7-2
CDR3 DNA: TGTGCCAGCAGCTTAGATAGCGGGTTTTACAATGAGCAGTTCTTC
CDR3 protein: CASSLDSGFYNEQFF

D gene: -
clone size: -
J gene: TRBJ1-3
V gene: TRBV5-6
CDR3 DNA: TGTGCCAGCAGCGTAGGGACACCGGGAAACACCATATATTTT
CDR3 protein: CASSVGTPGNTIYF

D gene: TRBD2
clone size: -
J gene: TRBJ2-1
V gene: TRBV19
CDR3 DNA: TGTGCCAGTAGTGTTGGGAGCGGGAGGGCCGTAAATGAGCAGTTCTTC
CDR3 protein: CASSVGSGRAVNEQFF

D gene: -
clone size: -
J gene: TRBJ1-5
V gene: TRBV12-3/TRBV12-4
CDR3 DNA: TGTGCCAACAGCCCCTTTCATCAGCCCCAGCATTTT
CDR3 protein: CANSPFHQPQHF

D gene: -
clone size: -
J gene: TRBJ2-7
V gene: TRBV19
CDR3 DNA: TGTGCCAGTAGTATAACAGGGCACCAGTCCTACGAGCAGTACTTC
CDR3 protein: CASSITGHQSYEQYF

D gene: -
clone size: -
J gene: TRBJ1-3
V gene: TRBV19
CDR3 DNA: TGTGCCACGTTAGCCAGCTCTGGAAACACCATATATTTT
CDR3 protein: CATLASSGNTIYF

D gene: -
clone size: -
J gene: TRBJ1-4
V gene: TRBV27
CDR3 DNA: TGTGCCAGCAGCTATAAGACAGGTGGTGGAAAACTGTTTTTT
CDR3 protein: CASSYKTGGGKLFF

D gene: -
clone size: -
J gene: TRBJ2-7
V gene: TRBV29-1
CDR3 DNA: TGCAGCGTTGGGGAGACGAACTCCTACGAGCAGTACTTC
CDR3 protein: CSVGETNSYEQYF

D gene: TRBD2
clone size: -
J gene: TRBJ2-7
V gene: TRBV7-2
CDR3 DNA: TGTGCCAGCAGCTTTCTAGCGGGGGACTCCTACGAGCAGTACTTC
CDR3 protein: CASSFLAGDSYEQYF

D gene: TRBD1
clone size: -
J gene: TRBJ2-1
V gene: TRBV7-6
CDR3 DNA: TGTGCCAGCAGGGACAGGGCTAATGAGCAGTTCTTC
CDR3 protein: CASRDRANEQFF

D gene: -
clone size: -
J gene: TRBJ1-1
V gene: TRBV7-9
CDR3 DNA: TGTGCCAGCAGCTTACAGGGTCCTGAAGCTTTCTTT
CDR3 protein: CASSLQGPEAFF

D gene: -
clone size: -
J gene: TRBJ2-7
V gene: TRBV19
CDR3 DNA: TGTGCCAGTAGTAGCAGGGCCCGTTACGAGCAGTACTTC
CDR3 protein: CASSSRARYEQYF

D gene: -
clone size: -
J gene: TRBJ1-5
V gene: TRBV4-3
CDR3 DNA: TGCGCCAGCAGCCAGGACATAAACAATCAGCCCCAGCATTTT
CDR3 protein: CASSQDINNQPQHF

D gene: -
clone size: -
J gene: TRBJ2-1
V gene: TRBV7-2
CDR3 DNA: TGTGCCAGCAGCTTAGCATCGGCGGCCAGGGGCAATGAGCAGTTCTTC
CDR3 protein: CASSLASAARGNEQFF

D gene: TRBD2
clone size: -
J gene: TRBJ2-5
V gene: TRBV5-1
CDR3 DNA: TGCGCCAGCAGGCCGGGGACTAGCGGGGAAGAGACCCAGTACTTC
CDR3 protein: CASRPGTSGEETQYF

D gene: -
clone size: -
J gene: TRBJ1-1
V gene: TRBV7-2
CDR3 DNA: TGTGCCTTCTATTTCGGGAACACTGAAGCTTTCTTT
CDR3 protein: CAFYFGNTEAFF

D gene: -
clone size: -
J gene: TRBJ2-1
V gene: TRBV11-2
CDR3 DNA: TGTGCCAGCAGCTTAGACCGGGGTCGGTACAATGAGCAGTTCTTC
CDR3 protein: CASSLDRGRYNEQFF

D gene: -
clone size: -
J gene: TRBJ2-3
V gene: TRBV19
CDR3 DNA: TGTGCCAGTAGTACCTCGGGGGGCTTGACAGATACGCAGTATTTT
CDR3 protein: CASSTSGGLTDTQYF

D gene: -
clone size: -
J gene: TRBJ2-7
V gene: TRBV28
CDR3 DNA: TGTGCCAGCAGTTTTAACAACGACAGGACCTACGAGCAGTACTTC
CDR3 protein: CASSFNNDRTYEQYF

D gene: TRBD2
clone size: -
J gene: TRBJ2-1
V gene: TRBV6-6
CDR3 DNA: TGTGCCAGCAGGCCCGGGACTAGCAGAAACAATGAGCAGTTCTTC
CDR3 protein: CASRPGTSRNNEQFF

D gene: TRBD1
clone size: -
J gene: TRBJ2-7
V gene: TRBV9
CDR3 DNA: TGTGCCAGCAGCGAGGACAGGGGGCGCTGCGAGCAGTACTTC
CDR3 protein: CASSEDRGRCEQYF